This passage covers 13 T cell receptor beta chains from one sample sequenced in a study of cytomegalovirus exposure and HLA in healthy donors. PCR amplification relied on 60 Vbeta primers (plus 13 Jbeta primers). Sequenced by immunoSEQ multiplex PCR; TCRdb stores in-frame clones only, minus some. The data show over 75,000 clones, 9.4% seen once. Sequencing was carried out using PBMCs. The receptor set was obtained from a man between 45 and 60 years old in good health and CMV-seropositive.

This clone was counted between two and nine times. The chain couples TRBV5-5 to TRBJ2-5; D gene ambiguous. CDR1 is SGHKS and CDR2 is YYEKEE in the germline V gene (reference sequence). The CDR3 consists of 14 residues. Trimming removed 1 base at V and 9 bases at J, with 16 bases between. CDR3 residues: CASSLSPPLTAQYF. In DNA form, the CDR3 reads TGTGCCAGCAGCTTGTCTCCTCCCCTGACTGCCCAGTACTTC.

The gene calls are TRBV14 and TRBJ1-1; TRBD1 agrees at 7 bases. Germline loops: CDR1 SGHDN, CDR2 FVKESK. The V gene end was trimmed by 1 base and the J gene end by 0 bases; junction bases not matched to a gene: 8. The CDR3 spans 17 residues. The DNA for the CDR3 is TGTGCCAGCAGCCAAGTACAGGGGTCGGGGGTGAACACTGAAGCTTTCTTT. It is translated as CASSQVQGSGVNTEAFF.

Only a few counts were recorded for this clone. The gene calls are TRBV6-1 and TRBJ2-3, with no clear D. The germline V and J ends were trimmed by 8 bases and 5 bases, with 11 bases remaining between them. The CDR3 is 12 amino acids. In germline, CDR1 is MNHNS, CDR2 SASEGT. The CDR3 DNA follows: TGTGCCAGCGGCAGTTCAATAGATACGCAGTATTTT. Its protein is CASGSSIDTQYF.

The chain is built from TRBV29-1 and TRBJ2-5, with 12 bases that match TRBD1. Trimming took 7 bases from V and 10 from J; bases not matched to a gene: 10. CDR1 is SQVTM and CDR2 is ANQGSEA in the germline V gene. The CDR3 is made up of 13 amino acids. CDR3 amino acids: CSGDGTGGEGQYF. The CDR3 DNA reads TGCAGCGGGGACGGGACAGGGGGCGAGGGCCAGTACTTC.

The V gene is TRBV6-5, the J gene TRBJ1-1; TRBD1 aligns across 7 bases. Per germline, CDR1 MNHEY and CDR2 SVGAGI. V lost 2 bases and J lost 4; bases outside the gene matches: 7. There are 15 residues in the CDR3. The CDR3 nucleotides are TGTGCCAGCAGTTACCCAACAGGGGTGGGCACTGAAGCTTTCTTT. The encoded protein is CASSYPTGVGTEAFF.

The CDR3 DNA reads TGTGCCAGTAGTCCGGGACAGTACGGTAGAGGCCACACCATATATTTT. Its translation: CASSPGQYGRGHTIYF. The rearrangement uses TRBV19 and TRBJ1-3, with TRBD1 matching over 7 bases. V shed 5 bases and J 8 bases; nucleotides not matched to a gene: 15. This CDR3 is 16 amino acids long. Germline values: CDR1 LNHDA, CDR2 SQIVND (reference sequence).

This clone was found a few times. The rearrangement links TRBV5-8 to TRBJ2-3, with a possible D match to TRBD1 (5 bases). V gave up 4 bases and J gave up 0 bases, with 12 bases separating them. Germline CDR1 and CDR2: SGHTS and YDEGEE. There are 15 residues in the CDR3. This CDR3 reads CASSPGHSSTDTQYF. CDR3 nucleotides: TGTGCCAGCAGCCCTGGACACTCTAGCACAGATACGCAGTATTTT.

Of note for this clone: Other DNA sequences of this sample code for an identical CDR3. V usage is TRBV15 and J usage is TRBJ1-2, with D unclear. Per germline, CDR1 LNHNV and CDR2 YYDKDF (reference sequence). This CDR3 has 15 residues. V shed 4 bases and J shed 0 bases, with 12 bases lying between them. CDR3 amino acids: CATSMRGRPNYGYTF. CDR3 nucleotide sequence: TGTGCCACCAGCATGAGAGGGCGACCTAACTATGGCTACACCTTC.

This chain joins TRBV28 and TRBJ2-7; maybe TRBD1 (5 bases). CDR1 MDHEN and CDR2 SYDVKM come from the germline V gene. This CDR3 spans 13 amino acids. Trimming left V 3 bases short and J 3 bases short, with 9 bases between. The CDR3 bases are TGTGCCAGCAGTTTGGGCAGGGTCTACGAGCAGTACTTC. It encodes CASSLGRVYEQYF.

V usage is TRBV5-4 and J usage is TRBJ1-2; D possibly corresponds to TRBD1 (6 bases). The CDR3 length is 19 residues. The V gene lost 4 bases and the J gene lost 8 bases, with 33 bases spanning the gap. The V gene's germline CDR1 is SGHNT and CDR2 YYREEE (reference sequence). In DNA, the CDR3 is TGTGCCAGCAGCGGTACCCTTTCCCGCTGGGGGGGACCCGGGGGCGGCTACACCTTC. Translated, it gives CASSGTLSRWGGPGGGYTF.

This chain joins TRBV6-5 and TRBJ1-1; 7 bases are a match to TRBD1. V lost 6 bases to trimming and J lost 1 base; unmatched junction nucleotides: 5. Germline V gives CDR1 MNHEY, CDR2 SVGAGI. This CDR3 is built from 14 residues. The CDR3 sequence is CASSSGQTNTEAFF. The DNA of the CDR3 is TGTGCCAGCAGCTCGGGACAGACGAACACTGAAGCTTTCTTT.

This clone was counted between two and nine times. This chain uses TRBV7-2 with TRBJ2-3; 11 nucleotides match TRBD2. The V gene's germline CDR1 is SGHTA and CDR2 FQGNSA. CDR3 length: 14 amino acids. The trim removed 5 bases at V and 6 bases at J, leaving 4 bases unmatched. CDR3 protein: CASSKLAGADTQYF. The CDR3 DNA reads TGTGCCAGCAGCAAACTAGCGGGAGCCGATACGCAGTATTTT. The full variable domain, its missing parts supplied by reference TRBV7-2 and TRBJ2-3, is GAGVSQSPSNKVTEKGKDVELRCDPISGHTALYWYRQSLGQGLEFLIYFQGNSAPDKSGLPSDRFSAERTGGSVSTLTIQRTQQEDSAVYLCASSKLAGADTQYFGPGTRLTVL.

J is TRBJ1-5 and V is TRBV18, with unresolved D. Trimming removed 4 bases at V and 1 base at J, with 8 bases between. The CDR3 consists of 14 residues. Germline loops: CDR1 KGHSH, CDR2 LQKENI. The CDR3 is CASSLGVSNQPQHF. The CDR3 nucleotides are TGTGCCAGCTCACTCGGGGTGAGCAATCAGCCCCAGCATTTT.